What follows are 14 T cell receptor beta chains derived from one specimen sequenced in a study of control samples from healthy donors and cancer patients. The data were produced by immunoSEQ multiplex PCR, yet TCRdb's version contains in-frame clones alone and is incomplete. This sample has around 93,000 clones, with almost 90% found just once. The sample comprised blood. These TCRs come from a man aged 25-40 years in good health.

This sequence joins TRBV28 and TRBJ2-3, with D perhaps TRBD2 (6 bases). Trimming left V 8 bases short and J 4 bases short, with 10 bases between. Germline CDR1 reads MDHEN; CDR2 reads SYDVKM. The CDR3 loop spans 12 amino acids. CDR3 amino acids: CASRLVPDTQYF. CDR3 bases: TGTGCCAGCCGACTAGTTCCAGATACGCAGTATTTT. The whole variable domain, remainder taken from reference TRBV28 and TRBJ2-3, is DVKVTQSSRYLVKRTGEKVFLECVQDMDHENMFWYRQDPGLGLRLIYFSYDVKMKEKGDIPEGYSVSREKKERFSLILESASTNQTSMYLCASRLVPDTQYFGPGTRLTVL.

This clone was seen more than once but under ten times. This sequence joins TRBV19 and TRBJ2-1; 13 nucleotides line up with TRBD2. V lost 4 bases and J lost 2; bases outside the gene matches: 2. The length of the CDR3 is 16 residues. The germline CDR1 and CDR2 sequences are LNHDA and SQIVND (reference sequence). CDR3 bases: TGTGCCAGTAGTAGGACTAGCGGGAGCACCTACAATGAGCAGTTCTTC. Protein sequence: CASSRTSGSTYNEQFF.

The chain is built from TRBV4-1 and TRBJ2-3; D ambiguous. Germline V gene sequence: CDR1 MGHRA, CDR2 YSYEKL. There are 13 residues in the CDR3. The V end was cut by 4 bases, the J end by 5 bases, with 10 bases between. The CDR3 spells CASSPGQLDTQYF. For the CDR3, the DNA is TGCGCCAGCAGCCCCGGCCAGCTAGATACGCAGTATTTT.

A single count supports this clone. The rearrangement joins TRBV25-1 to TRBJ2-1, with 9 bases identical to TRBD2. The CDR3 has 15 residues. The J segment lost 7 bases and the V segment lost 2 bases, leaving 6 bases of the junction unmatched. The V gene's germline CDR1 is MGHDK and CDR2 SYGVNS. The CDR3 sequence is CASSEAAGGGNEQFF. The DNA of the CDR3 is TGTGCCAGCAGTGAAGCAGCGGGAGGTGGGAATGAGCAGTTCTTC.

The rearrangement joins TRBV5-4 to TRBJ2-1; 7 bases map to TRBD2. Losses at the gene ends were 3 bases for V and 0 bases for J; bases not matched to a gene: 6. CDR3 size: 16 residues. CDR1 and CDR2 (germline): SGHNT, YYREEE (reference sequence). The CDR3 is CASSSDLADSYNEQFF. The CDR3 DNA sequence: TGTGCCAGCAGCTCAGACCTAGCGGACTCCTACAATGAGCAGTTCTTC.

The V and J genes are TRBV5-1 and TRBJ2-7; TRBD1 matches at 7 bases. Trimming took 3 bases from V and 2 from J; bases not matched to a gene: 8. This CDR3 is built from 15 residues. The germline gives CDR1 SGHRS, CDR2 YFSETQ. The CDR3 sequence: CASSSGSTGPYEQYF. CDR3 sequence (DNA): TGCGCCAGCAGCTCTGGCTCGACAGGGCCCTACGAGCAGTACTTC. Looking up the rest from reference TRBV5-1 and TRBJ2-7 gives the full variable domain: KAGVTQTPRYLIKTRGQQVTLSCSPISGHRSVSWYQQTPGQGLQFLFEYFSETQRNKGNFPGRFSGRQFSNSRSEMNVSTLELGDSALYLCASSSGSTGPYEQYFGPGTRLTVT.

The chain is built from TRBV11-2 and TRBJ2-1, with D unresolved. The germline CDR1 and CDR2 sequences are SGHAT and FQNNGV. The V end lost 4 bases, the J end lost 5 bases, and 9 bases lay between the germline ends. This CDR3 has 13 residues. CDR3 in amino acids: CASSSQRNNEQFF. CDR3 nucleotides: TGTGCCAGCAGCTCCCAGCGAAACAATGAGCAGTTCTTC.

This clone was observed a single time. V is TRBV9 and J is TRBJ2-1; D gene ambiguous. Between the trimmed V and J ends, which lost 4 bases and 3 bases, there was a span of 11 bases. The CDR3 is 14 residues long. The germline CDR1 and CDR2 sequences are SGDLS and YYNGEE. This CDR3 reads CASSHQEIYNEQFF. CDR3 DNA sequence: TGTGCCAGCAGCCACCAGGAAATCTACAATGAGCAGTTCTTC.

The V gene is TRBV28, the J gene TRBJ1-2; D is undetermined. This CDR3 region has 15 residues. Germline assignment: CDR1 MDHEN and CDR2 SYDVKM. V lost 3 bases and J 3 bases, leaving 14 bases between the germline ends. CDR3 residues: CASSFGQVGYYGYTF. CDR3 DNA sequence: TGTGCCAGCAGTTTTGGCCAGGTGGGGTACTATGGCTACACCTTC.

The V gene is TRBV30, the J gene TRBJ1-2; D is unresolved. CDR3 size: 13 residues. V was pared by 4 bases and J by 8 bases, with 17 bases between. CDR1 and CDR2 from the germline V gene are GTSNPN and SVGIG (reference sequence). The CDR3 sequence is CAWNLYRVRGYTF. Written as DNA, the CDR3 is TGTGCCTGGAATTTGTACCGGGTCCGGGGCTACACCTTC.

This chain links TRBV19 with TRBJ2-3, with TRBD2 identical over 8 bases. There are 15 residues in the CDR3. Looked up from germline, CDR1 is LNHDA and CDR2 is SQIVND (reference sequence). The V gene end was trimmed by 3 bases and the J gene end by 4 bases; junction bases not matched to a gene: 6. The CDR3 sequence: CASSIPGRVADTQYF. The CDR3 bases are TGTGCCAGTAGTATCCCCGGGAGGGTTGCAGATACGCAGTATTTT.

The chain joins TRBV11-2 to TRBJ1-1, with D uncertain. Trimming pared 8 bases from V and 7 bases from J, leaving 17 bases between. The germline CDR1 and CDR2 sequences are SGHAT and FQNNGV. The CDR3 runs 13 residues. The CDR3 coding sequence is TGTGCCAGCGCCCGAAATGAACAGATTGAAGCTTTCTTT. Encoded protein: CASARNEQIEAFF.

The gene calls are TRBV3-1 (or the pseudogene TRBV3-2) and TRBJ1-5; no definite D call. The V gene's germline CDR1 is LGHDT and CDR2 YNNKEL (reference sequence). The CDR3 spans 15 residues. Trimming removed 0 bases at V and 4 bases at J, with 10 bases between. CDR3 bases: TGTGCCAGCAGCCAAGATCCGTCTGGAAATCAGCCCCAGCATTTT. The encoded protein is CASSQDPSGNQPQHF.

The rearrangement joins TRBV6-6 to TRBJ1-2; a weak D match, TRBD1 (5 bases). Germline V gene lookup returns CDR1 MNHNY and CDR2 SVGAGI (reference sequence). V shed 0 bases and J shed 8 bases, with 13 bases lying between them. The CDR3 sequence is 14 residues long. The CDR3 nucleotides read TGTGCCAGCAGTTACTCCCGGCAGGGTGAGGGCTACACCTTC. This gives the protein CASSYSRQGEGYTF.